One and the same sample provided the 32 T cell receptor beta chains below, sequenced in a study of OX40 agonist ivuxolimab in advanced cancers. Data came from immunoSEQ multiplex PCR; TCRdb stores just in-frame clones and leaves some out. The table records tens of thousands of clones, more than 75% of them present only once. The sample consisted of CD4+ or CD8+ T cells sorted from blood, taken in a trial of the OX40 agonist ivuxolimab. These receptors all come from an adult with an advanced solid tumor such as melanoma, head and neck, liver or kidney cancer.

CDR3 nucleotides: TGTGCCAGCAGTTTTAACAGGGGGGACACCGGGGAGCTGTTTTTT. This translates into CASSFNRGDTGELFF. The V and J genes are TRBV28 and TRBJ2-2; 8 nucleotides line up with TRBD1. The CDR3 length is 15 residues. V trimming: 3 bases; J trimming: 3 bases; junction bases outside the gene matches: 3. Per germline, CDR1 MDHEN and CDR2 SYDVKM. Complete variable domain (other parts from reference TRBV28 and TRBJ2-2): DVKVTQSSRYLVKRTGEKVFLECVQDMDHENMFWYRQDPGLGLRLIYFSYDVKMKEKGDIPEGYSVSREKKERFSLILESASTNQTSMYLCASSFNRGDTGELFFGEGSRLTVL.

Only a few counts were recorded for this clone. The chain joins TRBV11-2 to TRBJ2-1, with 7 bases matching TRBD2. The germline CDR1 and CDR2 sequences are SGHAT and FQNNGV. The CDR3 extends over 14 amino acids. V shed 4 bases and J 7 bases; nucleotides not matched to a gene: 7. CDR3 coding DNA: TGTGCCAGCAGCTATCTAGCGGCGGGAAATGAGCAGTTCTTC. Translated, it gives CASSYLAAGNEQFF.

The rearrangement uses TRBV7-2 and TRBJ2-7; 7 bases line up with TRBD1. Germline CDR1 reads SGHTA; CDR2 reads FQGNSA. CDR3 length equals 14 residues. J gave up 0 bases and V 5 bases, and 4 bases lay outside the gene matches. The CDR3 DNA follows: TGTGCCAGCAGCCTAGACAGGGACTCCTACGAGCAGTACGTC. It codes for CASSLDRDSYEQYV.

V gene TRBV5-6 combines with J gene TRBJ2-3; a weak D match, TRBD2 (6 bases). CDR3 length: 16 amino acids. V was shortened by 4 bases and J by 2 bases, with 17 bases between the two germline ends. The germline V gene has CDR1 SGHDT and CDR2 YYEEEE. The chain's CDR3 is CASSLRMRGLTDTQYF. The CDR3 nucleotides read TGTGCCAGCAGCCTGCGCATGCGGGGACTCACAGATACGCAGTATTTT.

This chain uses TRBV18 with TRBJ2-5; D remains ambiguous. The CDR3 has 13 residues. Trimming shortened V by 5 bases and J by 2 bases, and 9 bases separated the two germline ends. Per germline, CDR1 KGHSH and CDR2 LQKENI. The CDR3 bases are TGTGCCAGCTCAGCAAACACTCAAGAGACCCAGTACTTC. It is translated as CASSANTQETQYF. Looking up the rest from reference TRBV18 and TRBJ2-5 gives the full variable domain: NAGVMQNPRHLVRRRGQEARLRCSPMKGHSHVYWYRQLPEEGLKFMVYLQKENIIDESGMPKERFSAEFPKEGPSILRIQQVVRGDSAAYFCASSANTQETQYFGPGTRLLVL.

This chain connects TRBV2 to TRBJ1-5; maybe TRBD1 (5 bases). This CDR3 is 13 amino acids long. CDR1 and CDR2 (germline): SNHLY, FYNNEI. Here the CDR3 reads CARNGGGNQPQHF. CDR3 nucleotides: TGTGCACGGAACGGGGGGGGCAATCAGCCCCAGCATTTT.

The genes are TRBV5-4 and TRBJ2-1; 7 positions match TRBD1. Germline-derived CDR1 and CDR2 are SGHNT and YYREEE (reference sequence). This CDR3 spans 15 amino acids. Trimming at V came to 0 bases and at J to 4 bases, leaving 4 bases not matched to a gene. The DNA for the CDR3 is TGTGCCAGCAGCTTGGCCGGGACAGATTACAATGAGCAGTTCTTC. Amino acid sequence: CASSLAGTDYNEQFF.

This sequence joins TRBV19 and TRBJ2-5, with 8 nucleotides matching TRBD2. This CDR3 has 14 residues. V dropped 9 bases and J dropped 2; count of bases not matched to a gene: 8. CDR1 and CDR2 from the germline V gene are LNHDA and SQIVND (reference sequence). CDR3 amino acids: CASKLRGGQETQYF. The CDR3 DNA reads TGTGCCAGCAAACTCCGGGGGGGTCAAGAGACCCAGTACTTC.

This chain links TRBV7-9 with TRBJ1-2; D possibly corresponds to TRBD1 (5 bases). The ends were cut back, 5 bases at V and 5 bases at J, with 12 bases in the middle. CDR3 size: 13 residues. CDR1 and CDR2 from the germline V gene are SEHNR and FQNEAQ (reference sequence). The CDR3 nucleotides read TGTGCCAGCAGCCCATCGGGACTTTATGGCTACACCTTC. Its protein product is CASSPSGLYGYTF.

This clone was seen just once. The chain uses TRBV28 and TRBJ1-2, with D possibly TRBD1 on 5 matching bases. There are 16 residues in the CDR3. V lost 2 bases and J 5 bases, leaving 18 bases between the germline ends. From germline, CDR1 is MDHEN and CDR2 SYDVKM. CDR3 region: CASSLGGAGGEYGYTF. The CDR3 nucleotides read TGTGCCAGCAGTTTAGGAGGCGCGGGGGGGGAATATGGCTACACCTTC.

The rearrangement links TRBV2 to TRBJ2-2; weak D call: TRBD2 (6 bases). CDR1 and CDR2 from the germline V gene are SNHLY and FYNNEI. The CDR3 contains 13 residues. The ends were cut back, 6 bases at V and 2 bases at J, with 7 bases in the middle. As DNA, the CDR3 is TGTGCCAGCAGCGGGGGAAACACCGGGGAGCTGTTTTTT. Amino acid sequence: CASSGGNTGELFF.

This clone has just one count. This chain joins TRBV5-4 and TRBJ1-4, with a tentative D call TRBD1 (6 bases). The CDR3 totals 15 residues. Germline V CDR1 and CDR2: SGHNT, YYREEE (reference sequence). Trimming left V 4 bases short and J 1 base short, with 11 bases between. The CDR3 sequence is CASSVQGRTNEKLFF. The CDR3 bases are TGTGCCAGCAGCGTGCAGGGGAGAACTAATGAAAAACTGTTTTTT. Looking up the rest from reference TRBV5-4 and TRBJ1-4 gives the full variable domain: ETGVTQSPTHLIKTRGQQVTLRCSSQSGHNTVSWYQQALGQGPQFIFQYYREEENGRGNFPPRFSGLQFPNYSSELNVNALELDDSALYLCASSVQGRTNEKLFFGSGTQLSVL.

The chain couples TRBV28 to TRBJ1-4; the match to TRBD1 covers 7 bases. Germline-derived CDR1 and CDR2 are MDHEN and SYDVKM. Trimming removed 4 bases from V and 0 bases from J; junction bases left unmatched: 2. The CDR3 length is 15 residues. CDR3: CASSSQGSTNEKLFF. In DNA form, the CDR3 reads TGTGCCAGCAGTTCACAGGGGTCAACTAATGAAAAACTGTTTTTT.

The chain combines TRBV11-2 with TRBJ1-3; maybe TRBD1 (6 bases). This CDR3 spans 17 amino acids. V was trimmed by 4 bases and J by 0 bases, leaving 16 bases between them. Germline V gene data show CDR1 as SGHAT and CDR2 as FQNNGV. CDR3 DNA: TGTGCCAGCAGCTCAAGCAGGGGCTCCTACTCTGGAAACACCATATATTTT. As protein: CASSSSRGSYSGNTIYF.

The chain combines TRBV27 with TRBJ2-3; the match to TRBD2 covers 12 bases. The CDR3 runs 17 residues. V dropped 5 bases and J dropped 2; count of bases not matched to a gene: 8. Looked up from germline, CDR1 is MNHEY and CDR2 is SMNVEV (reference sequence). The CDR3 sequence: CASSRKLAGGYTDTQYF. The CDR3 DNA is TGTGCCAGCAGTCGAAAACTAGCGGGGGGATACACAGATACGCAGTATTTT.

Written as DNA, the CDR3 is TGTGCCAGCAGCCAAGACGGAGCGGGGGGGTTGACAGATACGCAGTATTTT. As protein: CASSQDGAGGLTDTQYF. V is TRBV4-2 and J is TRBJ2-3; 10 bases are a match to TRBD2. The CDR3 runs to 17 residues. Germline loops: CDR1 LGHNA, CDR2 YNFKEQ. V dropped 0 bases and J dropped 3; count of bases not matched to a gene: 6.

This chain uses TRBV5-1 with TRBJ1-1; possibly TRBD1 for D (5 bases). The V gene lost 4 bases and the J gene lost 1 base, with 14 bases spanning the gap. The CDR3 consists of 15 residues. Looked up from germline, CDR1 is SGHRS and CDR2 is YFSETQ. This CDR3 is CASSPGGVPNTEAFF. CDR3 nucleotides: TGCGCCAGCAGCCCCGGGGGGGTCCCGAACACTGAAGCTTTCTTT.

The V gene is TRBV19, the J gene TRBJ1-1; possibly TRBD1 for D (6 bases). The germline V gene encodes CDR1 LNHDA and CDR2 SQIVND (reference sequence). V dropped 5 bases and J dropped 1 base, with 11 bases sitting between them. The CDR3 runs to 14 residues. The CDR3 DNA reads as TGTGCCAGTAGTCCATGGACAGCGAACACTGAAGCTTTCTTT. This gives the protein CASSPWTANTEAFF.

The rearrangement joins TRBV5-4 to TRBJ1-6; TRBD1 agrees at 7 bases. Germline CDR1 reads SGHNT; CDR2 reads YYREEE (reference sequence). V lost 0 bases and J lost 7; bases outside the gene matches: 7. This CDR3 spans 16 amino acids. The CDR3 bases are TGTGCCAGCAGCTTGGAACAGGGGTTTAACAATTCACCCCTCCACTTT. Amino acid sequence: CASSLEQGFNNSPLHF.

The chain couples TRBV30 to TRBJ2-7, with D possibly matching TRBD2 (6 bases). From germline, CDR1 is GTSNPN and CDR2 SVGIG (reference sequence). This CDR3 has 14 amino acids. V gave up 3 bases and J gave up 1 base, with 13 bases separating them. The CDR3 DNA reads as TGTGCCTGGAGGGGCCGGGGGTATTCCTACGAGCAGTACTTC. This encodes CAWRGRGYSYEQYF.

Remarks on this clone: Other nucleotide sequences in the sample specify the same CDR3. The V call is TRBV11-2, the J call TRBJ2-3; TRBD2 agrees at 11 bases. The trim removed 4 bases at V and 5 bases at J, leaving 8 bases unmatched. CDR1 is SGHAT and CDR2 is FQNNGV in the germline V gene. The CDR3 extends over 16 amino acids. CDR3 loop: CASSWASGGIGDTQYF. In DNA form, the CDR3 reads TGTGCCAGCAGCTGGGCTAGCGGGGGGATTGGAGATACGCAGTATTTT. Supplemented by reference TRBV11-2 and TRBJ2-3, the full variable domain reads EAGVAQSPRYKIIEKRQSVAFWCNPISGHATLYWYQQILGQGPKLLIQFQNNGVVDDSQLPKDRFSAERLKGVDSTLKIQPAKLEDSAVYLCASSWASGGIGDTQYFGPGTRLTVL.

The chain is built from TRBV5-1 and TRBJ2-2; 8 nucleotides agree with TRBD1. The V segment lost 2 bases and the J segment 1 base; nucleotides outside the gene matches: 4. CDR3 length: 16 amino acids. The germline V gene has CDR1 SGHRS and CDR2 YFSETQ. The CDR3 reads CASSFSGQGNTGELFF. CDR3 nucleotides: TGCGCCAGCAGCTTTTCAGGACAGGGGAACACCGGGGAGCTGTTTTTT.

J is TRBJ1-2 and V is TRBV6-1; D may be TRBD1 (6 bases). V dropped 7 bases and J dropped 4 bases, with 16 bases sitting between them. The CDR3 is made up of 14 amino acids. Per germline, CDR1 MNHNS and CDR2 SASEGT. The CDR3 region has the DNA TGTGCCAGCAAGCCTGACAGGAGGAGCTATGGCTACACCTTC. Translated: CASKPDRRSYGYTF.

The V gene is TRBV15, the J gene TRBJ1-5; 7 bases agree with TRBD1. Per germline, CDR1 LNHNV and CDR2 YYDKDF (reference sequence). After removal of 3 bases from V and 6 bases from J, the junction contained 11 bases not matched to a gene. This CDR3 comprises 16 residues. In nucleotides, the CDR3 is TGTGCCACCAGCAGTAACCAGGGGGGGCGCGGTCAGCCCCAGCATTTT. It encodes CATSSNQGGRGQPQHF.

J is TRBJ1-4 and V is TRBV5-1; D remains ambiguous. Trimming shortened V by 9 bases and J by 0 bases, and 12 bases separated the two germline ends. The CDR3 extends over 14 amino acids. Germline-derived CDR1 and CDR2 are SGHRS and YFSETQ. The CDR3 spells CATAPDATNEKLFF. CDR3 nucleotide sequence: TGCGCCACCGCGCCGGACGCAACTAATGAAAAACTGTTTTTT. Using reference TRBV5-1 and TRBJ1-4 for the parts outside the CDR3, the full variable domain is KAGVTQTPRYLIKTRGQQVTLSCSPISGHRSVSWYQQTPGQGLQFLFEYFSETQRNKGNFPGRFSGRQFSNSRSEMNVSTLELGDSALYLCATAPDATNEKLFFGSGTQLSVL.

V is TRBV7-6 and J is TRBJ2-3, with 8 bases identical to TRBD1. Germline V gives CDR1 SGHVS, CDR2 FNYEAQ. V was clipped by 1 base and J by 3 bases; unmatched bases: 0. The CDR3 has 14 amino acids. CDR3 sequence reads: CASSLGQGTDTQYF. In nucleotides, the CDR3 is TGTGCCAGCAGCTTAGGACAGGGGACAGATACGCAGTATTTT.

The chain employs TRBV5-4 and TRBJ1-6; possible D gene TRBD1, 6 bases. The CDR3 has 14 amino acids. V was cut by 2 bases and J by 8 bases, with 11 bases left in between. The germline gives CDR1 SGHNT, CDR2 YYREEE (reference sequence). In DNA form, the CDR3 reads TGTGCCAGCAGCTTCGGGGGCGGCGATTCACCCCTCCACTTT. Translating it yields CASSFGGGDSPLHF.

The rearrangement joins TRBV18 to TRBJ1-5, with D maybe TRBD1 (5 bases). The germline CDR1 and CDR2 sequences are KGHSH and LQKENI. The CDR3 runs to 14 residues. V was cut by 3 bases and J by 7 bases, with 13 bases left in between. CDR3 sequence reads: CASSPGPSEQPQHF. The CDR3, as DNA: TGTGCCAGCTCACCGGGACCTTCAGAACAGCCCCAGCATTTT.

Only a few counts were recorded for this clone. The rearrangement uses TRBV5-5 and TRBJ1-4; D ambiguous. CDR1 and CDR2 (germline): SGHKS, YYEKEE (reference sequence). The CDR3 totals 14 residues. Trimming shortened V by 5 bases and J by 7 bases, and 15 bases separated the two germline ends. CDR3 residues: CASSLGRGVEKLFF. Written as DNA, the CDR3 is TGTGCCAGCAGTCTTGGCCGGGGAGTTGAAAAACTGTTTTTT.

This clone was recorded once. This chain uses TRBV6-1 with TRBJ1-1; D is ambiguous. Germline V gene sequence: CDR1 MNHNS, CDR2 SASEGT. This CDR3 is built from 15 residues. Trimming cost V 0 bases and J 7 bases, with 15 bases left between them. The CDR3 protein is CASSEAPPGSGEAFF. CDR3 sequence (DNA): TGTGCCAGCAGTGAAGCCCCTCCGGGAAGCGGTGAAGCTTTCTTT.

V gene TRBV5-4 combines with J gene TRBJ2-2; 9 bases line up with TRBD1. Germline trimming cut 3 bases from V and 5 bases from J; bases unmatched to any gene: 5. CDR1 is SGHNT and CDR2 is YYREEE in the germline V gene (reference sequence). The CDR3 totals 15 residues. In DNA, the CDR3 is TGTGCCAGCAGCTGGACAGGGGAAGGGACCGGGGAGCTGTTTTTT. It specifies CASSWTGEGTGELFF.

This clone turned up a few times. The rearrangement uses TRBV20-1 and TRBJ2-7; D unclear. V gave up 6 bases and J gave up 0 bases, with 6 bases separating them. Germline V gene lookup returns CDR1 DFQATT and CDR2 SNEGSKA (reference sequence). The CDR3 extends over 11 amino acids. In DNA form, the CDR3 reads TGCAGTGCCGACCACTCCTACGAGCAGTACGTC. Protein sequence: CSADHSYEQYV.